This T cell receptor (beta chain) emerged from a study of CD8 T cells in Susac syndrome. After extraction with the RNeasy kit, 0.5 to 1 ug of the RNA was reverse transcribed using random hexamers. MiXCR was run by TCRdb on the immunoSEQ multiplex PCR reads, yielding one entry per CDR3 protein. Found here are 120,000 or so distinct CDR3 sequences, 96% of them singletons; the top ten hold approximately 0.15%. Germline V CDR1 and CDR2: GTSNPN, SVGIG (reference sequence). V gave up 1 base and J gave up 0 bases, with 0 bases separating them. This CDR3 contains 11 residues. TCR beta was sequenced from blood CD8+ and CD4+ T cells.

This chain connects TRBV30 to TRBJ1-2, with D unresolved. The receptor's source is a human donor with Susac syndrome. The sequenced material came from CD4+ T cells from PBMCs. CDR3 nucleotides: TGTGCCTGGAGTGCTAACTATGGCTACACCTTC. This sequence encodes CAWSANYGYTF.